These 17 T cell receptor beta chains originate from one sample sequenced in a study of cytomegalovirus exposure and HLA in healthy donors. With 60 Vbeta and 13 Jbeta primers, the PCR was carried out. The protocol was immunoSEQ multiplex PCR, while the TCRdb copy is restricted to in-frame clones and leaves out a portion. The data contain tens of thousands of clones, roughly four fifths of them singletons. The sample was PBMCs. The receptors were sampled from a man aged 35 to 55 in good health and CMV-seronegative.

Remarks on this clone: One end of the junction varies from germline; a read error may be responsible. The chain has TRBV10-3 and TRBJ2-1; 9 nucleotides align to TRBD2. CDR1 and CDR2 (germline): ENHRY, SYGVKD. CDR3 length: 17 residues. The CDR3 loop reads CAISESAVTSGANEQFF. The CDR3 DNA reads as TGTGCCATTAGTGAGAGCGCTGTGACTAGCGGTGCGAATGAGCAGTTCTTC.

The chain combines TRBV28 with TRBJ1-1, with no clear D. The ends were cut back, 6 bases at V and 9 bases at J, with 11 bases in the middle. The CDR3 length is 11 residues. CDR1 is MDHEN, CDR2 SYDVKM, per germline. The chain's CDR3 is CASSQGVKAFF. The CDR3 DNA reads TGTGCCAGCAGCCAAGGAGTAAAAGCTTTCTTT.

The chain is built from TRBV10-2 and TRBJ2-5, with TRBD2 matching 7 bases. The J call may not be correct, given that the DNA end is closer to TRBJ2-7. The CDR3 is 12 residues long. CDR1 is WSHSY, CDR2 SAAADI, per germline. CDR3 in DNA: TGCGCCAGCAGGCTAGCGGATCACGAGCAGTACTTC. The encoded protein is CASRLADHEQYF.

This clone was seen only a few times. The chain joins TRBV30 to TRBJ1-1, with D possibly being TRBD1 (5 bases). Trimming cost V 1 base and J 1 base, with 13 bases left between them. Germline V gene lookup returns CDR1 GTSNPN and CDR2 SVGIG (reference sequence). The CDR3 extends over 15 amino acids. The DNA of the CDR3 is TGTGCCTGGAGTGAAACGGCAGGGCAGAACACTGAAGCTTTCTTT. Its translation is CAWSETAGQNTEAFF.

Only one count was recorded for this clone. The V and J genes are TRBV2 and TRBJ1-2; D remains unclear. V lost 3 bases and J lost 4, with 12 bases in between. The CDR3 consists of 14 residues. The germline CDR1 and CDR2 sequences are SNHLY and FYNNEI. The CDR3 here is CASSDAGVGYGYTF. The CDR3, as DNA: TGTGCCAGCAGTGATGCCGGGGTTGGCTATGGCTACACCTTC.

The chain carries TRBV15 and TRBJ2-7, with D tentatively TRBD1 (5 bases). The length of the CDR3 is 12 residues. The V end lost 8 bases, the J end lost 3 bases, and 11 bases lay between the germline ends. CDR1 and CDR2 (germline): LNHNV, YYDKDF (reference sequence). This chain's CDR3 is CATGQGLYEQYF. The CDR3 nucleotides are TGTGCCACCGGGCAGGGTCTCTACGAGCAGTACTTC.

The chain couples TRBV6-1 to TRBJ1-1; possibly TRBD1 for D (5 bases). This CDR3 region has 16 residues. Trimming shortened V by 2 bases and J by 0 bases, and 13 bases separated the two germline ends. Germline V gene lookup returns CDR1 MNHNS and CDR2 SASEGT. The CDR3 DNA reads TGTGCCAGCAGTGAAACCCCCGGGGGGGTGAACACTGAAGCTTTCTTT. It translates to CASSETPGGVNTEAFF.

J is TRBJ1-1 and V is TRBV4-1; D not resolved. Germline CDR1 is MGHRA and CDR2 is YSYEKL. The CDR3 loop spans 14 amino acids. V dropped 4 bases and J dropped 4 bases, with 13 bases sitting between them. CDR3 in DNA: TGCGCCAGCAGCCCTAAGGAGGGAGGCACTGAAGCTTTCTTT. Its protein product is CASSPKEGGTEAFF.

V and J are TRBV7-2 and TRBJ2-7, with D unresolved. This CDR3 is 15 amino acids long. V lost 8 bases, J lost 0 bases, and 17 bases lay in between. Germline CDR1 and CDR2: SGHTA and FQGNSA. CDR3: CASRYESGPSYEQYF. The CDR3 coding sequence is TGTGCCAGCCGCTATGAGAGTGGGCCCTCCTACGAGCAGTACTTC.

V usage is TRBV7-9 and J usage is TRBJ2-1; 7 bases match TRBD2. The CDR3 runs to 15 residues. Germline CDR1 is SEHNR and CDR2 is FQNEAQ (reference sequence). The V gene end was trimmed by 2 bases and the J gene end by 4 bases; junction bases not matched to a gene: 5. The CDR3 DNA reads TGTGCCAGCAGCTTACAACTAGCGCCATACAATGAGCAGTTCTTC. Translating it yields CASSLQLAPYNEQFF.

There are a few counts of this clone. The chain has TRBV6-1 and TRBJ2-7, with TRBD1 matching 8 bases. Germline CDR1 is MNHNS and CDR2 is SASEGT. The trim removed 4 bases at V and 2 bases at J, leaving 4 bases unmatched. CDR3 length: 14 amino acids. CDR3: CASSGPDRAYEQYF. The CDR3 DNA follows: TGTGCCAGCAGTGGCCCGGACAGGGCCTACGAGCAGTACTTC.

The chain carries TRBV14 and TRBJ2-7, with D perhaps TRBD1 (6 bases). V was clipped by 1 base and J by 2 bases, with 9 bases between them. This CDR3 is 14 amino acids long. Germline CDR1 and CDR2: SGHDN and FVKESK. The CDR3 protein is CASSQGNRAYEQYF. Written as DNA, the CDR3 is TGTGCCAGCAGCCAAGGTAACAGGGCCTACGAGCAGTACTTC.

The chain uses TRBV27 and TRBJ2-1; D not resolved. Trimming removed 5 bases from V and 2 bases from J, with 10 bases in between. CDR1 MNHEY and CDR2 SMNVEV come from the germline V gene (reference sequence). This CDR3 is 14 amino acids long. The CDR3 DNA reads TGTGCCAGCAGTCTAACCCCGCCCTACAATGAGCAGTTCTTC. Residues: CASSLTPPYNEQFF.

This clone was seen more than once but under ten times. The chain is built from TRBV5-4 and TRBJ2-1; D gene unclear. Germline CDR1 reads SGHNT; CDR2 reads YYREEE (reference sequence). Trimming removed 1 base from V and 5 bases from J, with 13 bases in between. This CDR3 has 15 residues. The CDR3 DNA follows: TGTGCCAGCAGCTTGAAGCTATCCCCTAACAATGAGCAGTTCTTC. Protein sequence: CASSLKLSPNNEQFF.

CDR3 DNA sequence: TGTGCCTGGAGAGTCGGAGATAGCAATCAGCCCCAGCATTTT. Encoded protein: CAWRVGDSNQPQHF. The genes are TRBV30 and TRBJ1-5; D remains ambiguous. The CDR3 totals 14 residues. Germline-derived CDR1 and CDR2 are GTSNPN and SVGIG (reference sequence). The ends were cut back, 3 bases at V and 0 bases at J, with 9 bases in the middle. Filled out from reference TRBV30 and TRBJ1-5, the complete variable domain reads SQTIHQWPATLVQPVGSPLSLECTVEGTSNPNLYWYRQAAGRGLQLLFYSVGIGQISSEVPQNLSASRPQDRQFILSSKKLLLSDSGFYLCAWRVGDSNQPQHFGDGTRLSIL.

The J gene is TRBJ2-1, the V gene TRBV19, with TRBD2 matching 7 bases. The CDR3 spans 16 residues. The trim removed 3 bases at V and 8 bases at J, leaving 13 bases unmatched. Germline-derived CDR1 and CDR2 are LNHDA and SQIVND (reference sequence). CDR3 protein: CASSIVLRGSLDEQFF. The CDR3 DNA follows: TGTGCCAGTAGTATTGTGCTGCGCGGGAGTCTCGATGAGCAGTTCTTC.

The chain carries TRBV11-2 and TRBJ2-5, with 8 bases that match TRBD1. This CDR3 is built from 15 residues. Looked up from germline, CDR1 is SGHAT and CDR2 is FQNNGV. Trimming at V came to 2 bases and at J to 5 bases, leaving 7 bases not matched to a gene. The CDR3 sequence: CASSLRPGGSETQYF. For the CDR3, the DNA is TGTGCCAGCAGCTTAAGGCCAGGGGGCAGTGAGACCCAGTACTTC.